The entry below gives a single T cell receptor (beta chain) sequence along with its context. This entry belongs to a study of CD8+ T cells in alopecia areata. Per germline, CDR1 MNHEY and CDR2 SMNVEV (reference sequence). Trimming removed 4 bases at V and 2 bases at J, with 18 bases between. There are 16 residues in the CDR3. RNA extraction and reverse transcription yielded cDNA as sequencing template. Measured with immunoSEQ multiplex PCR; TCRdb has only the in-frame clones, and not every one. The sample includes 200,000 to 250,000 clones, 57% of them seen just once. The receptor comes from a human donor with alopecia areata. This chain links TRBV27 with TRBJ2-7, with a tentative D call TRBD1 (6 bases). This material consisted of CD4+ T cells sorted from blood, taken at week 0. The CDR3, as DNA: TGTGCCAGCAGTTACGGTTCCCCAGGGGAAGCCTACGAGCAGTACTTC. Translated, it gives CASSYGSPGEAYEQYF.